This TCR beta chain originates from a study of control samples from healthy donors and cancer patients. V dropped 0 bases and J dropped 4 bases, with 10 bases sitting between them. The CDR3 consists of 14 residues. Germline V lookup: CDR1 GTSNPN, CDR2 SVGIG (reference sequence). Data came from immunoSEQ multiplex PCR; TCRdb stores just in-frame clones and leaves some out. Among 130,000 or so clones listed, about 88% were seen once. Source material: blood. The source is a man aged 45 to 65 in good health. The genes are TRBV30 and TRBJ2-1, with D hard to call. The CDR3 DNA is TGTGCCTGGAGTGTACTTCTTCGGTACAATGAGCAGTTCTTC. Its translation is CAWSVLLRYNEQFF.